The 26 T cell receptor beta chains in this list originate from one sample, sequenced in a study of sequential checkpoint blockade in melanoma. The treatment is: randomized to nivolumab then ipilimumab (arm A) or the reverse (arm B). Libraries were prepared by immunoSEQ multiplex PCR; TCRdb keeps only in-frame clonotypes and omits some of them. The sample lists about 22,000 clones, about two thirds occurring once. This sample comprised CD8+ T cells sorted from blood (inferred from file names), obtained from a patient given nivolumab and ipilimumab in sequence. All receptors come from a human donor with melanoma.

V usage is TRBV6-6 and J usage is TRBJ1-1, with a tentative D call TRBD1 (5 bases). This CDR3 is 14 amino acids long. V was shortened by 3 bases and J by 4 bases, with 12 bases between the two germline ends. The germline V gene has CDR1 MNHNY and CDR2 SVGAGI (reference sequence). CDR3 loop: CASSYQGLSTEAFF. The CDR3 DNA reads TGTGCCAGCAGTTATCAGGGCCTGAGCACTGAAGCTTTCTTT.

This clone was picked up a small number of times. The junction does not match germline at one end; this may be a read error. This sequence joins TRBV5-4 and TRBJ2-7; maybe TRBD2 (5 bases). Germline loops: CDR1 SGHNT, CDR2 YYREEE (reference sequence). The CDR3 has 15 amino acids. The CDR3 region has the DNA TGCGCCAGCAGCCCAAAGGGAACAGCGGACTACGAGCAGTACTTC. It specifies CASSPKGTADYEQYF.

The V gene is TRBV15, the J gene TRBJ1-2; 7 bases are shared with TRBD1. There are 15 residues in the CDR3. Per the germline V gene, CDR1 is LNHNV and CDR2 is YYDKDF (reference sequence). Unmatched junction bases numbered 6, after V lost 5 bases and J lost 0 bases. The CDR3 spells CATSPDRDANYGYTF. The CDR3 coding sequence is TGTGCCACCAGCCCCGACAGGGATGCTAACTATGGCTACACCTTC.

The J gene is TRBJ2-1, the V gene TRBV5-5, with 8 nucleotides matching TRBD2. Germline assignment: CDR1 SGHKS and CDR2 YYEKEE (reference sequence). The CDR3 is made up of 16 amino acids. J was trimmed by 4 bases and V by 1 base; bases with no gene match: 7. CDR3 region: CASSLFSGGPYNEQFF. The CDR3 nucleotides read TGTGCCAGCAGCTTGTTCAGCGGGGGCCCTTACAATGAGCAGTTCTTC.

The chain carries TRBV6-6 and TRBJ1-5; D is ambiguous. V lost 2 bases to trimming and J lost 6 bases, with 14 bases between them. This CDR3 contains 15 residues. Germline V gives CDR1 MNHNY, CDR2 SVGAGI (reference sequence). CDR3 bases: TGTGCCAGCAGTTACGATGCAGAGGGTAGTCAGCCCCAGCATTTT. Translated, it gives CASSYDAEGSQPQHF.

This chain uses TRBV7-2 with TRBJ1-6; 7 bases line up with TRBD1. Per the germline V gene, CDR1 is SGHTA and CDR2 is FQGNSA. This CDR3 has 15 amino acids. Unmatched junction bases numbered 5, after V lost 0 bases and J lost 9 bases. CDR3 in amino acids: CASSLAFTGVSPLHF. The CDR3 nucleotides read TGTGCCAGCAGCTTAGCGTTCACAGGGGTTTCACCCCTCCACTTT.

V is TRBV19 and J is TRBJ2-7; TRBD1 agrees at 8 bases. Germline V lookup: CDR1 LNHDA, CDR2 SQIVND (reference sequence). The CDR3 sequence is 15 residues long. V dropped 7 bases and J dropped 2; count of bases not matched to a gene: 10. The CDR3 nucleotides are TGTGCCAGTACCCCGGGACAGGTAGGCACCTACGAGCAGTACTTC. This translates into CASTPGQVGTYEQYF.

This CDR3 reads CAISEPGHTLHYGYTF. CDR3 nucleotides: TGTGCCATCAGTGAGCCGGGACACACGTTACACTATGGCTACACCTTC. The chain recombines TRBV10-3 with TRBJ1-2, with D perhaps TRBD1 (6 bases). Trimming cost V 2 bases and J 3 bases, with 16 bases left between them. Looked up from germline, CDR1 is ENHRY and CDR2 is SYGVKD. This CDR3 region has 16 residues.

The genes are TRBV9 and TRBJ1-1, with TRBD1 matching over 8 bases. This CDR3 is built from 15 residues. V lost 3 bases and J lost 5; bases outside the gene matches: 9. In germline, CDR1 is SGDLS, CDR2 YYNGEE. CDR3 DNA: TGTGCCAGCAGCGGGGGGGACAGGCGGATAACTGAAGCTTTCTTT. Translation: CASSGGDRRITEAFF.

J is TRBJ1-2 and V is TRBV29-1, with 9 nucleotides matching TRBD1. Trimming took 6 bases from V and 3 from J; bases not matched to a gene: 5. The CDR3 has 13 amino acids. The V gene's germline CDR1 is SQVTM and CDR2 ANQGSEA. CDR3 protein: CSVRDRVDYGYTF. The CDR3 DNA reads TGCAGCGTACGGGACAGGGTTGACTATGGCTACACCTTC. The full variable domain, its missing parts supplied by reference TRBV29-1 and TRBJ1-2, is SAVISQKPSRDICQRGTSLTIQCQVDSQVTMMFWYRQQPGQSLTLIATANQGSEATYESGFVIDKFPISRPNLTFSTLTVSNMSPEDSSIYLCSVRDRVDYGYTFGSGTRLTVV.

CDR3 in amino acids: CASSSTGTRYNEQFF. Written as DNA, the CDR3 is TGTGCCAGCAGTTCAACCGGGACACGCTACAATGAGCAGTTCTTC. The chain employs TRBV27 and TRBJ2-1; TRBD1 is a possible D gene (6 bases). The CDR3 loop spans 15 amino acids. V dropped 4 bases and J dropped 3 bases, with 13 bases sitting between them. Looked up from germline, CDR1 is MNHEY and CDR2 is SMNVEV (reference sequence).

The genes are TRBV7-3 and TRBJ2-3; D gene unclear. The V gene lost 3 bases and the J gene lost 3 bases, with 4 bases spanning the gap. Germline CDR1 is SGHTA and CDR2 is FQGTGA. CDR3 length: 12 residues. CDR3: CASSFGTDTQYF. As DNA, the CDR3 is TGTGCCAGCAGCTTCGGGACAGATACGCAGTATTTT.

This rearrangement joins TRBV10-3 to TRBJ2-3; D possibly corresponds to TRBD2 (6 bases). This CDR3 has 15 amino acids. V was cut by 6 bases and J by 5 bases, with 18 bases left in between. Looked up from germline, CDR1 is ENHRY and CDR2 is SYGVKD. The CDR3 region is CAIRRDWGERDTQYF. For the CDR3, the DNA is TGTGCCATCAGAAGGGACTGGGGGGAACGAGATACGCAGTATTTT.

The chain carries TRBV9 and TRBJ2-7; 10 bases fit TRBD1. Germline values: CDR1 SGDLS, CDR2 YYNGEE. CDR3 length: 16 residues. V shed 4 bases and J 1 base; nucleotides not matched to a gene: 8. The CDR3 nucleotides read TGTGCCAGCAGCCCTGACCGACAGGGGGCTTCCTACGAGCAGTACTTC. This encodes CASSPDRQGASYEQYF.

The chain is built from TRBV11-2 and TRBJ2-1; D not resolved. Germline V gene sequence: CDR1 SGHAT, CDR2 FQNNGV. Trimming cost V 4 bases and J 5 bases, with 6 bases left between them. CDR3 size: 12 residues. This chain's CDR3 is CASSSYNNEQFF. CDR3 sequence (DNA): TGTGCCAGCAGCTCTTACAACAATGAGCAGTTCTTC.

The chain joins TRBV14 to TRBJ2-5; 9 bases align to TRBD1. The J call could be wrong; TRBJ2-7 is a better fit for the DNA end. From germline, CDR1 is SGHDN and CDR2 FVKESK. This CDR3 has 17 amino acids. The CDR3: CASSRTGGEDPSYEQYF. CDR3 DNA sequence: TGTGCCAGCAGCCGTACAGGGGGCGAGGACCCCTCCTACGAGCAGTACTTC.

The J gene is TRBJ1-2, the V gene TRBV27; 8 bases agree with TRBD1. From germline, CDR1 is MNHEY and CDR2 SMNVEV (reference sequence). The V segment lost 8 bases and the J segment 4 bases; nucleotides outside the gene matches: 6. The CDR3 consists of 13 residues. The CDR3 region has the DNA TGTGCCAGCTTCTCGACAGGGGCCTATGGCTACACCTTC. Its protein product is CASFSTGAYGYTF.

The table lists this clone with a count of one. The CDR3 protein is CASSPWPSGGAGGRGLFF. CDR3 nucleotides: TGTGCCAGCAGCCCGTGGCCAAGCGGAGGGGCGGGGGGTCGCGGGTTGTTCTTC. This sequence joins TRBV7-3 and TRBJ2-1, with TRBD2 matching 8 bases. The CDR3 has 18 amino acids. In germline, CDR1 is SGHTA, CDR2 FQGTGA. V gave up 5 bases and J gave up 15 bases; unmatched junction bases: 27. Variable domain in full (rest from reference TRBV7-3 and TRBJ2-1): GAGVSQTPSNKVTEKGKYVELRCDPISGHTALYWYRQSLGQGPEFLIYFQGTGAADDSGLPNDRFFAVRPEGSVSTLKIQRTERGDSAVYLCASSPWPSGGAGGRGLFFGPGTRLTVL.

The chain couples TRBV5-3 to TRBJ2-7; TRBD1 might be the D (6 bases). TRBV5-3 is labeled an ORF, and its function is uncertain. The V and J ends lost 4 bases and 3 bases respectively, with 14 bases between them. This CDR3 spans 14 amino acids. The CDR3 loop reads CARSAAGRGYEQYV. The CDR3, as DNA: TGTGCCAGAAGCGCCGCTGGCAGGGGCTACGAGCAGTACGTC.

This chain joins TRBV4-3 and TRBJ2-7; tentative D call: TRBD1 (6 bases). V was trimmed by 2 bases and J by 7 bases, leaving 18 bases between them. Germline V lookup: CDR1 LGHNA, CDR2 YSLEER. CDR3 size: 15 residues. CDR3 sequence (DNA): TGCGCCAGCAGCCAAAAGAGGACAGCGCTGCGGGAGCAGTACGTC. Translation: CASSQKRTALREQYV.

The V and J genes are TRBV9 and TRBJ2-3, with TRBD2 as a possible D gene (5 bases). CDR3 size: 15 residues. V shed 0 bases and J shed 5 bases, with 13 bases lying between them. The germline V gene encodes CDR1 SGDLS and CDR2 YYNGEE. Here the CDR3 reads CASSVELVYGDTQYF. DNA for the CDR3: TGTGCCAGCAGCGTAGAACTAGTTTACGGAGATACGCAGTATTTT.

The V and J genes are TRBV4-3 and TRBJ1-1; no definite D call. Trimming shortened V by 0 bases and J by 0 bases, and 8 bases separated the two germline ends. Germline CDR1 is LGHNA and CDR2 is YSLEER. The CDR3 runs 15 residues. As DNA, the CDR3 is TGCGCCAGCAGCCAAGATACCCCGGTGAACACTGAAGCTTTCTTT. Encoded protein: CASSQDTPVNTEAFF.

This clone has only one observation. The J gene is TRBJ2-2, the V gene TRBV5-6, with a weak D call TRBD2 (5 bases). CDR1 is SGHDT, CDR2 YYEEEE, per germline. Deletions cut 4 bases from V and 1 base from J, with 8 bases between. CDR3 length equals 14 residues. CDR3 in DNA: TGTGCCAGCAGCCCGGGATGGAACACCGGGGAGCTGTTTTTT. This gives the protein CASSPGWNTGELFF.

This clone appeared once. This rearrangement joins TRBV5-6 to TRBJ2-5; 7 nucleotides align to TRBD2. The CDR3 covers 14 residues. V lost 4 bases to trimming and J lost 6 bases; unmatched junction nucleotides: 9. Germline V gene sequence: CDR1 SGHDT, CDR2 YYEEEE. The CDR3 nucleotides are TGTGCCAGCAGCCCGGGGGGACTAACGAAGACCCAGTACTTC. The encoded protein is CASSPGGLTKTQYF. Full variable domain (missing parts from reference TRBV5-6 and TRBJ2-5): DAGVTQSPTHLIKTRGQQVTLRCSPKSGHDTVSWYQQALGQGPQFIFQYYEEEERQRGNFPDRFSGHQFPNYSSELNVNALLLGDSALYLCASSPGGLTKTQYFGPGTRLLVL.

The chain uses TRBV10-3 and TRBJ2-5; 7 bases are a match to TRBD1. CDR1 is ENHRY and CDR2 is SYGVKD in the germline V gene. The V gene end was trimmed by 0 bases and the J gene end by 5 bases; junction bases not matched to a gene: 6. The CDR3 extends over 15 amino acids. CDR3 nucleotides: TGTGCCATCAGTGAGTCGGTGAGCAGGGGGGAGACCCAGTACTTC. It specifies CAISESVSRGETQYF.

The chain links TRBV29-1 to TRBJ1-2; 8 bases agree with TRBD1. Germline CDR1 and CDR2: SQVTM and ANQGSEA. V trimming: 6 bases; J trimming: 5 bases; junction bases outside the gene matches: 8. CDR3 length: 13 residues. The CDR3 DNA reads TGCAGCGTCCCGACAGGGGCGAGGTATGGCTACACCTTC. Translated: CSVPTGARYGYTF. Variable domain in full (rest from reference TRBV29-1 and TRBJ1-2): SAVISQKPSRDICQRGTSLTIQCQVDSQVTMMFWYRQQPGQSLTLIATANQGSEATYESGFVIDKFPISRPNLTFSTLTVSNMSPEDSSIYLCSVPTGARYGYTFGSGTRLTVV.